The source of this TCR beta chain is a study of T-cell reconstitution after alpha-beta-depleted transplantation in children. This clonotype was counted between two and nine times. Its matching antigen is unknown. Study observations and caveats: It was reported that alpha-beta T cells came from several hundred expanded graft clones (about two months after transplant).

The TCRbeta library incorporated unique molecular identifiers. MiXCR, run by TCRdb on the PCR reads, gives a single entry per CDR3 protein. The sample consists of about 830,000 distinct CDR3 sequences, 15% to 20% of them appearing once. This CDR3 is built from 15 residues. The junction had 4 bases not matched to a gene; V was cut back by 6 bases and J by 3 bases. Germline V gene lookup returns CDR1 SNHLY and CDR2 FYNNEI. This material consisted of PBMCs, mostly from graft donor cells, taken 360 days after TCRalphabeta/CD19-depleted stem cell transplant. The receptor's source is a male patient aged 5 to 17 who had a stem cell transplant for acute lymphoblastic leukemia, so the T cells may come from the graft donor. J is TRBJ2-3 and V is TRBV2, with 12 nucleotides matching TRBD2. The CDR3 region has the DNA TGTGCCAGCAGGTTCGGACTAGCGGGGACAGATACGCAGTATTTT. It translates to CASRFGLAGTDTQYF.